A single sample gave rise to the 16 T cell receptor beta chains below, sequenced in a study of blood T cell repertoires in COVID-19. Some clones are missing from TCRdb's copy, which holds only in-frame ones; the method was immunoSEQ multiplex PCR. Found here are about 220,000 clones, almost 90% of them singletons; the top ten hold around 15%. Sample: PBMCs or T cells enriched from blood (not recorded which). The source is a man aged 25 to 40 who had been exposed to COVID-19.

The chain employs TRBV20-1 and TRBJ2-2; 7 bases align to TRBD2. Germline V lookup: CDR1 DFQATT, CDR2 SNEGSKA (reference sequence). This CDR3 contains 14 residues. The V and J ends lost 3 bases and 1 base, in that order; junction bases with no gene match: 2. The CDR3: CSASWGGNTGELFF. CDR3 coding DNA: TGCAGTGCTAGTTGGGGGGGGAACACCGGGGAGCTGTTTTTT.

The rearrangement joins TRBV4-1 to TRBJ2-5; 8 bases agree with TRBD2. The junction had 4 bases not matched to a gene; V was cut back by 3 bases and J by 1 base. The CDR3 totals 15 residues. Germline V gives CDR1 MGHRA, CDR2 YSYEKL. CDR3 DNA: TGCGCCAGCAGCCAGATACGGGGGGGCCAAGAGACCCAGTACTTC. Its protein product is CASSQIRGGQETQYF.

The V call is TRBV4-3, the J call TRBJ2-3, with D possibly matching TRBD2 (6 bases). This CDR3 has 18 residues. Germline CDR1 and CDR2: LGHNA and YSLEER. Trimming removed 1 base at V and 1 base at J, with 18 bases between. The CDR3 is CASSQVRDFNQGTDTQYF. CDR3 coding DNA: TGCGCCAGCAGCCAAGTAAGGGACTTCAATCAAGGCACAGATACGCAGTATTTT.

The genes are TRBV10-3 and TRBJ1-6; possibly TRBD1 for D (5 bases). The V and J ends lost 0 bases and 8 bases respectively, with 11 bases between them. This CDR3 has 15 residues. The germline V gene encodes CDR1 ENHRY and CDR2 SYGVKD. The CDR3 DNA is TGTGCCATCAGTGAGTCGAGTGGGGGGTATTCACCCCTCCACTTT. Protein sequence: CAISESSGGYSPLHF.

This clone was counted a single time. The chain joins TRBV7-9 to TRBJ1-5; the match to TRBD1 covers 8 bases. V gave up 5 bases and J gave up 5 bases; unmatched junction bases: 8. There are 15 residues in the CDR3. CDR1 SEHNR and CDR2 FQNEAQ come from the germline V gene (reference sequence). CDR3 region: CASSLDRGGYQPQHF. The CDR3 DNA is TGTGCCAGCAGCCTCGACAGGGGAGGCTATCAGCCCCAGCATTTT.

The V call is TRBV12-3 or TRBV12-4, the J call TRBJ2-7; 8 nucleotides agree with TRBD2. CDR3 length: 13 amino acids. V dropped 6 bases and J dropped 7; count of bases not matched to a gene: 8. CDR3 nucleotide sequence: TGTGCCAGCAGACCGGGACTAGTACGGGAGCAGTACTTC. This codes for CASRPGLVREQYF.

The chain carries TRBV6-5 and TRBJ1-4, with TRBD1 as a possible D gene (5 bases). The CDR3 covers 13 residues. V was cut by 4 bases and J by 10 bases, with 13 bases left in between. Germline CDR1 reads MNHEY; CDR2 reads SVGAGI. The CDR3 here is CASSWEGPGKLFF. In DNA, the CDR3 is TGTGCCAGCAGTTGGGAGGGGCCGGGAAAACTGTTTTTT.

The CDR3 spells CASSQETPRVVARMNSPLHF. The CDR3, as DNA: TGTGCCAGCAGCCAAGAAACCCCCCGGGTTGTAGCCCGTATGAATTCACCCCTCCACTTT. The V and J genes are TRBV3-1 (or the pseudogene TRBV3-2) and TRBJ1-6; D uncertain. Trimming removed 0 bases at V and 7 bases at J, with 25 bases between. The CDR3 is 20 residues long. CDR1 is LGHDT and CDR2 is YNNKEL in the germline V gene (reference sequence).

This chain joins TRBV7-9 and TRBJ2-2; 9 bases map to TRBD1. V trimming: 6 bases; J trimming: 3 bases; junction bases outside the gene matches: 11. CDR1 and CDR2 from the germline V gene are SEHNR and FQNEAQ (reference sequence). This CDR3 spans 17 amino acids. CDR3 nucleotides: TGTGCCAGCAGGTCCCCCTCTCGGGACAGGGACACCGGGGAGCTGTTTTTT. It specifies CASRSPSRDRDTGELFF.

CDR3 region: CASNAGGVNEQFF. In DNA form, the CDR3 reads TGCGCCAGCAACGCGGGGGGGGTCAATGAGCAGTTCTTC. The chain has TRBV4-1 and TRBJ2-1; TRBD2 matches 9 bases. The germline CDR1 and CDR2 sequences are MGHRA and YSYEKL. The V segment lost 7 bases and the J segment 6 bases; nucleotides outside the gene matches: 4. CDR3 size: 13 residues.

In its sample, this clone was seen once. The chain uses TRBV14 and TRBJ2-1; no clear D gene. The CDR3 is 13 residues long. Trimming took off 7 bases at V and 4 bases at J, with 11 bases between the two ends. The germline V gene encodes CDR1 SGHDN and CDR2 FVKESK. This CDR3 is CASNPSVYNEQFF. In DNA form, the CDR3 reads TGTGCCAGCAATCCCTCTGTTTACAATGAGCAGTTCTTC.

The chain is built from TRBV5-1 and TRBJ2-5, with TRBD1 identical over 9 bases. Looked up from germline, CDR1 is SGHRS and CDR2 is YFSETQ. With V trimmed by 0 bases and J by 4 bases, 1 base remained unmatched. This CDR3 has 14 amino acids. DNA for the CDR3: TGCGCCAGCAGCTTGGGGGACAGGGCAGAGACCCAGTACTTC. Amino acids: CASSLGDRAETQYF.

This chain joins TRBV3-1 (or the pseudogene TRBV3-2) and TRBJ1-5; a possible D gene is TRBD1 (5 bases). Looked up from germline, CDR1 is LGHDT and CDR2 is YNNKEL (reference sequence). This CDR3 is built from 15 residues. Trimming pared 0 bases from V and 5 bases from J, leaving 11 bases between. The DNA for the CDR3 is TGTGCCAGCAGCCAAGATACAGGACCTTATCAGCCCCAGCATTTT. It encodes CASSQDTGPYQPQHF.

The gene calls are TRBV20-1 and TRBJ2-5, with TRBD1 identical over 12 bases. CDR3 length: 16 residues. Germline V gene sequence: CDR1 DFQATT, CDR2 SNEGSKA (reference sequence). V shed 3 bases, J shed 1 base, and the junction held 6 bases outside the gene matches. This CDR3 is CSASKGQGASQETQYF. Written as DNA, the CDR3 is TGCAGTGCTAGTAAGGGACAGGGGGCGAGCCAAGAGACCCAGTACTTC.

J is TRBJ1-1 and V is TRBV2, with unresolved D. V dropped 8 bases and J dropped 1 base, with 8 bases sitting between them. This CDR3 contains 12 residues. Germline V CDR1 and CDR2: SNHLY, FYNNEI. The CDR3 bases are TGTGCCAGCTTAACAGCGAACACTGAAGCTTTCTTT. Protein product: CASLTANTEAFF.

This chain links TRBV24-1 with TRBJ2-1; D gene unclear. Deletions cut 2 bases from V and 6 bases from J, with 4 bases between. The germline V gene encodes CDR1 KGHDR and CDR2 SFDVKD. This CDR3 spans 12 amino acids. This chain's CDR3 is CATSDSGNEQFF. CDR3 nucleotide sequence: TGTGCCACCAGTGATTCGGGCAATGAGCAGTTCTTC.